This T cell receptor (beta chain) was profiled in a study of cytomegalovirus exposure and HLA in healthy donors. With 60 Vbeta and 13 Jbeta primers, the PCR was carried out. Using immunoSEQ multiplex PCR, the repertoire was profiled, and TCRdb retains in-frame clones only, with some absent. Counted here are roughly 130,000 clones, around 80% occurring once; the ten biggest clones make up about 5.3%. Germline CDR1 reads LNHDA; CDR2 reads SQIVND (reference sequence). The CDR3 sequence is 17 residues long. The junction had 13 bases not matched to a gene; V was cut back by 4 bases and J by 4 bases. Notes on the study in general: A later analysis reportedly identified an Asian-associated ancestry cluster as carrying fewer N-insertions than the 666-donor mean. Later work found most CMV-associated TCR beta chains apparently HLA-restricted.

Notes on this clone: Antigen: not known.

The sequenced sample was PBMCs. The TCR comes from a man younger than 45 in good health and CMV-seronegative. The chain is built from TRBV19 and TRBJ1-5; TRBD1 matches at 7 bases. CDR3 loop: CASSTPPIDRENQPQHF. CDR3 coding DNA: TGTGCCAGTAGTACCCCTCCCATCGACAGGGAAAATCAGCCCCAGCATTTT.